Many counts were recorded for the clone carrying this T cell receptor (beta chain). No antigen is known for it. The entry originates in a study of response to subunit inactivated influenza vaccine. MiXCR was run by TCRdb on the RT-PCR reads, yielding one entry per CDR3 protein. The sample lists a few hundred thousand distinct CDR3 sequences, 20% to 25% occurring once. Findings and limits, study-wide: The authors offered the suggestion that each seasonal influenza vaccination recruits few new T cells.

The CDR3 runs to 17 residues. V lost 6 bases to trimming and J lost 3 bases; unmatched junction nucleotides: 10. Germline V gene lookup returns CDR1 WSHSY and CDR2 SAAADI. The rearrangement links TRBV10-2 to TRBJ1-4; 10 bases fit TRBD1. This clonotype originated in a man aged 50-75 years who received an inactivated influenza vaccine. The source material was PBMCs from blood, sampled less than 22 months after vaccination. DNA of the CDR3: TGCGCCAGCAGCCCCCGGGACAGGGGTGTCCCTAATGAAAAACTGTTTTTT. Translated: CASSPRDRGVPNEKLFF.